A selection of T cell receptor beta chains follows, all from one sample in a study of T cell responses to AZD1222 COVID-19 vaccine. Libraries were prepared by immunoSEQ multiplex PCR; TCRdb keeps only in-frame clonotypes and omits some of them. The top ten clones hold approximately 6.8% of a sample with over 100,000 clones, around 90% of them seen once. Here the sequenced sample was peripheral blood, taken on day 0 of AZD1222 vaccination. These receptors were obtained from an adult in good health. CDR3s include the opening cysteine and the closing phenylalanine or tryptophan. Fields, in order: CDR3 length, V gene, J gene, CDR3 protein.

16	TRBV7-9	TRBJ2-2	CASSNRGLGTSGELFF
14	TRBV29-1	TRBJ1-2	CSAEGGTGDYGYTF
15	TRBV5-1	TRBJ1-4	CASSLGGRTNEKLFF
12	TRBV24-1	TRBJ1-1	CATSDGTGVAFF
13	TRBV6-6	TRBJ1-1	CASSYIGGTEAFF
14	TRBV6-2/TRBV6-3	TRBJ2-3	CASSYLAGTDTQYF
14	TRBV5-5	TRBJ1-1	CASNFDRVGYEAFF
14	TRBV10-3	TRBJ1-1	CAISGVDKGTEAFF
14	TRBV27	TRBJ1-1	CASSKDSDRSEAFF
13	TRBV6-2/TRBV6-3	TRBJ2-5	CASSYVGRKTQYF
15	TRBV2	TRBJ1-2	CASSASARGQLGYTF
12	TRBV4-3	TRBJ1-2	CASSQDRLSYTF
15	TRBV6-2/TRBV6-3	TRBJ1-5	CASSYFPDRNQPQHF
15	TRBV21-1	TRBJ1-1	CASTKGRGWDTEAFF
12	TRBV29-1	TRBJ2-5	CSVFDRGETQYF
13	TRBV27	TRBJ1-5	CASSALEGWPQHF
16	TRBV10-3	TRBJ1-5	CAISESQGFSNQPQHF
13	TRBV7-9	TRBJ2-7	CASTQRGPYEQYF
16	TRBV7-2	TRBJ1-5	CASSLSTSGGNQPQHF
12	TRBV6-5	TRBJ2-7	CASMSPSYEQYF
14	TRBV4-1	TRBJ1-1	CASSQTTGGTEAFF
16	TRBV6-6	TRBJ2-3	CASTPPQGWSTDTQYF
16	TRBV4-3	TRBJ2-3	CASSPSSGPSTDTQYF
15	TRBV30	TRBJ2-5	CAWRGGLHGGETQYF
15	TRBV9	TRBJ2-3	CASSVEMGVTDTQYF
16	TRBV6-5	TRBJ2-2	CASSYFGTSITGELFF
15	TRBV5-4	TRBJ1-2	CASTPGDRVGYGYTF
16	TRBV7-2	TRBJ1-6	CASSYSGGQLGSPLHF
12	TRBV7-9	TRBJ1-2	CASSLGRDGYTF
13	TRBV5-1	TRBJ1-4	CASSPLREGKLFF
15	TRBV7-8	TRBJ2-1	CASSLYLAGGREQFF
14	TRBV6-5	TRBJ1-4	CASRAFPTNEKLFF
14	TRBV6-6	TRBJ2-5	CASSYSQLSETQYF
15	TRBV18	TRBJ1-5	CASSPQRGGNQPQHF
17	TRBV5-1	TRBJ1-2	CASSLITGRYTNYGYTF
11	TRBV29-1	TRBJ1-1	CSVAQGREAFF
12	TRBV18	TRBJ1-2	CASSPEGGRGTF
14	TRBV19	TRBJ2-4	CASSIGGLGNIQYF
14	TRBV5-1	TRBJ1-4	CASSLNTVGEKLFF
15	TRBV4-1	TRBJ1-2	CASSQPDAGNYGYTF
14	TRBV19	TRBJ1-2	CASSPLGGLYGYTF
12	TRBV10-2	TRBJ1-4	CASNGPGEKLFF
14	TRBV6-6	TRBJ1-1	CASTQSDDNTEAFF
15	TRBV11-3	TRBJ2-5	CASSPSGGREETQYF
15	TRBV3-1/TRBV3-2	TRBJ2-3	CASSPKRGVSDTQYF
14	TRBV7-9	TRBJ2-7	CASSPRDIAYEQYF
11	TRBV7-9	TRBJ1-3	CASSFQDTIYF
13	TRBV5-1	TRBJ1-2	CASSLIPGGGYTF
18	TRBV5-6	TRBJ2-3	CASSLVPVAGALRDTQYF
16	TRBV11-2	TRBJ2-7	CASSYLGTGEGYEQYF
12	TRBV25-1	TRBJ1-2	CASHGGVGGYTF